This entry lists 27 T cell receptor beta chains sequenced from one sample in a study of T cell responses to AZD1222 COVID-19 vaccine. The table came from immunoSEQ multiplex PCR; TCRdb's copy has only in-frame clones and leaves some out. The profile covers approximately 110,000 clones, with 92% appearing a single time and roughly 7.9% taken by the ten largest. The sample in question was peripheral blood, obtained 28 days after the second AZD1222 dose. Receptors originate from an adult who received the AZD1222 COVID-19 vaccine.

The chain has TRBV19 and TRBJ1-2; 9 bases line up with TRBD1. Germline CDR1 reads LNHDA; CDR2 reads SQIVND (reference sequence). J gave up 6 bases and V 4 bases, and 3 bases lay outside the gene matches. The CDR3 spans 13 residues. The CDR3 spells CASSRDRVNGYTF. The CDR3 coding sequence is TGTGCCAGTAGTAGGGACAGGGTAAATGGCTACACCTTC.

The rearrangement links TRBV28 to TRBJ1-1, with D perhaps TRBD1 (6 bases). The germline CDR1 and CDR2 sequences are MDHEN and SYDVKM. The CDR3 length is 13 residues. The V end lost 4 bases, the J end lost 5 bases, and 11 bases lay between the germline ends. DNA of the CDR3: TGTGCCAGCAGTTCACAGGGTTGGACTGAAGCTTTCTTT. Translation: CASSSQGWTEAFF.

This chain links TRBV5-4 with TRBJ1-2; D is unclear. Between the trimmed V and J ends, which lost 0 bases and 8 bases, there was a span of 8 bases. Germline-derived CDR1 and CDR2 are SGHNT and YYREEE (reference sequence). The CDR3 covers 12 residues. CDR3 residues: CASSLGPIGYTF. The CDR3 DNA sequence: TGTGCCAGCAGCTTGGGGCCCATCGGCTACACCTTC. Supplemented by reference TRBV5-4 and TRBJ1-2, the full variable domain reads ETGVTQSPTHLIKTRGQQVTLRCSSQSGHNTVSWYQQALGQGPQFIFQYYREEENGRGNFPPRFSGLQFPNYSSELNVNALELDDSALYLCASSLGPIGYTFGSGTRLTVV.

The CDR3 loop reads CASSRPLTGNYGYTF. The CDR3, as DNA: TGTGCCAGCAGCCGACCATTGACAGGGAACTATGGCTACACCTTC. V usage is TRBV6-6 and J usage is TRBJ1-2; TRBD1 matches at 7 bases. There are 15 residues in the CDR3. CDR1 and CDR2 from the germline V gene are MNHNY and SVGAGI (reference sequence). V lost 6 bases to trimming and J lost 2 bases; unmatched junction nucleotides: 9.

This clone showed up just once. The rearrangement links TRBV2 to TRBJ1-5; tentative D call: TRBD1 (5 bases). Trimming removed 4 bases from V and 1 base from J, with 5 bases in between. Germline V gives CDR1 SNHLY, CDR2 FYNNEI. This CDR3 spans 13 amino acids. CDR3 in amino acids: CASSGDSNQPQHF. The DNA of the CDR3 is TGTGCCAGCAGTGGGGACAGCAATCAGCCCCAGCATTTT.

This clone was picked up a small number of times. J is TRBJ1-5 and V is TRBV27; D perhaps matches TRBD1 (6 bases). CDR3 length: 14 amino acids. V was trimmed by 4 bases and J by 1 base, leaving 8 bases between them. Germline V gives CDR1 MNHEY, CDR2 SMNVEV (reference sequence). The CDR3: CASSSGASNQPQHF. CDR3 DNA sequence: TGTGCCAGCAGTTCGGGGGCCAGCAATCAGCCCCAGCATTTT.

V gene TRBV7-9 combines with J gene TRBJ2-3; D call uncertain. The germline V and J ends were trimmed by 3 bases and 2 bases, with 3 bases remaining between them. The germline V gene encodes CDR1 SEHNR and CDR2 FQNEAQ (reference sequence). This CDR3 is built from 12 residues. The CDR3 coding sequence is TGTGCCAGCAGCTTTTCCACAGATACGCAGTATTTT. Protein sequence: CASSFSTDTQYF.

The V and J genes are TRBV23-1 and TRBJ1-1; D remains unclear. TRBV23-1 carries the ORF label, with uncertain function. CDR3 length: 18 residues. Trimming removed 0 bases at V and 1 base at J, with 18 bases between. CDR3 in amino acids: CASSQSHRSPGWNTEAFF. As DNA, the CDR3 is TGCGCCAGCAGTCAATCTCACCGGTCTCCGGGGTGGAACACTGAAGCTTTCTTT.

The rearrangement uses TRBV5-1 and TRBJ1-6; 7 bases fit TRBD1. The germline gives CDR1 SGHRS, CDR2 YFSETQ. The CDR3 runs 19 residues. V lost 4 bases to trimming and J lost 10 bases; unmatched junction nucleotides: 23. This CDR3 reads CASSKTYDTGDDLLSPLHF. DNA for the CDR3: TGCGCCAGCAGCAAAACATACGACACAGGGGACGACCTTCTATCACCCCTCCACTTT.

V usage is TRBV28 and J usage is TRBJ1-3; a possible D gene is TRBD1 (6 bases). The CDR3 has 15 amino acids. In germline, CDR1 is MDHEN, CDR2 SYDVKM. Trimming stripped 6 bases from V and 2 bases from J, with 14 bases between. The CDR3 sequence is CASSLGGAPGNTIYF. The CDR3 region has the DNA TGTGCCAGCAGCCTCGGGGGCGCGCCTGGAAACACCATATATTTT.

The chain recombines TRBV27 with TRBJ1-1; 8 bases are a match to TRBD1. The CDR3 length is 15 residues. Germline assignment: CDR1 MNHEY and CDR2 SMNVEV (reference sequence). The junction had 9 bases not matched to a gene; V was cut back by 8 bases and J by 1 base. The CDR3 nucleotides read TGTGCCAGCCGCAAGTTAGGACAGGGGAACACTGAAGCTTTCTTT. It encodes CASRKLGQGNTEAFF.

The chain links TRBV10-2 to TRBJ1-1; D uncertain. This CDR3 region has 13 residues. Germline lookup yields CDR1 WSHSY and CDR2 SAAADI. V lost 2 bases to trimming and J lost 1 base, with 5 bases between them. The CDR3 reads CASSEGRNTEAFF. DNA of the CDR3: TGCGCCAGCAGTGAGGGGCGGAACACTGAAGCTTTCTTT.

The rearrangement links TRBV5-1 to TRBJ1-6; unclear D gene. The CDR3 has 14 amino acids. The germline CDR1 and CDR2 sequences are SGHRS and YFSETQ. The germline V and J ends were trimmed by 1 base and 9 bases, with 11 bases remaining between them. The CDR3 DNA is TGCGCCAGCAGCTTGTATCTAGGCGGTTCACCCCTCCACTTT. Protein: CASSLYLGGSPLHF.

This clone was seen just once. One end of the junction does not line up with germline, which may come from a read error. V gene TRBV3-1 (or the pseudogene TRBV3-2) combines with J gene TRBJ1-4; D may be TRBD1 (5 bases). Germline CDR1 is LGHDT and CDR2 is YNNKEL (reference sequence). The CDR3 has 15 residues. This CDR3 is CASSQGRGTTEKLFF. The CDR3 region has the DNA TGTGCCAGCAGCCAAGGTCGAGGGACTACTGAAAAACTGTTTTTT.

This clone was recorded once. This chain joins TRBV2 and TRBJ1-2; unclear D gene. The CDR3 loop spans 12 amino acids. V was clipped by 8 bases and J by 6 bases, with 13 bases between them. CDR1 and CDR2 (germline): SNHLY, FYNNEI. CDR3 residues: CASREVGNGYTF. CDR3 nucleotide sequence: TGTGCCAGCCGGGAGGTGGGGAATGGCTACACCTTC.

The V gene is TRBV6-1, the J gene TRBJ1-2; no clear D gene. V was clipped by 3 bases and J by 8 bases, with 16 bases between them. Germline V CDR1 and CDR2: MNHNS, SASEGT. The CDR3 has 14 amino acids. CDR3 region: CASSEEGRWRGYTF. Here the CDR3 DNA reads TGTGCCAGCAGTGAGGAGGGCCGCTGGCGGGGCTACACCTTC.

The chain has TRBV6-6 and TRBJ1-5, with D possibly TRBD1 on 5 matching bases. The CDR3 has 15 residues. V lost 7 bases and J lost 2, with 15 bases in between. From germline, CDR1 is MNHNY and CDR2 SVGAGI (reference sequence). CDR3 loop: CASTPPGRGNQPQHF. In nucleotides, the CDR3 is TGTGCCAGCACCCCCCCGGGCAGGGGCAATCAGCCCCAGCATTTT.

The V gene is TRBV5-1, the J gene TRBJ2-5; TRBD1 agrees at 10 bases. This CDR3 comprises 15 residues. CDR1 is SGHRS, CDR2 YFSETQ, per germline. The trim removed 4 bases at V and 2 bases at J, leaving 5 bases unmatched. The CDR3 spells CASSKGQGPQETQYF. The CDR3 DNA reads TGCGCCAGCAGCAAGGGACAGGGGCCTCAAGAGACCCAGTACTTC. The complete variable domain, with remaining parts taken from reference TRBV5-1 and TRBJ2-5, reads KAGVTQTPRYLIKTRGQQVTLSCSPISGHRSVSWYQQTPGQGLQFLFEYFSETQRNKGNFPGRFSGRQFSNSRSEMNVSTLELGDSALYLCASSKGQGPQETQYFGPGTRLLVL.

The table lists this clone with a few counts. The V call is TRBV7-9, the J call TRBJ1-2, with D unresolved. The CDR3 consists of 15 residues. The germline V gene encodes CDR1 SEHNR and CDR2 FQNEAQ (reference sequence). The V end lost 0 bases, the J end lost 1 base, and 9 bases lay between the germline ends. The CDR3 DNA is TGTGCCAGCAGCTTAGCGTTGCAGCTTAACTATGGCTACACCTTC. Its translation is CASSLALQLNYGYTF.

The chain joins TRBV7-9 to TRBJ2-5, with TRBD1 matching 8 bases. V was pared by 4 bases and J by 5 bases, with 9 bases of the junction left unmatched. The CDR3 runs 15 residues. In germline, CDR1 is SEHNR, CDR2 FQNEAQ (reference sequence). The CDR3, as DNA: TGTGCCAGCAGCTCGACAGGGGCCAGACTGGAGACCCAGTACTTC. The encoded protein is CASSSTGARLETQYF.

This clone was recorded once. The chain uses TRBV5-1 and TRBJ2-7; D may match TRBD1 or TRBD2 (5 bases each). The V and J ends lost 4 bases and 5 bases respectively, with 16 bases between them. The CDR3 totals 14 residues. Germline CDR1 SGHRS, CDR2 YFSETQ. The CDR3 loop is CASSPRGIWDEQYF. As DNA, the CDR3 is TGCGCCAGCAGCCCGAGGGGTATCTGGGACGAGCAGTACTTC.

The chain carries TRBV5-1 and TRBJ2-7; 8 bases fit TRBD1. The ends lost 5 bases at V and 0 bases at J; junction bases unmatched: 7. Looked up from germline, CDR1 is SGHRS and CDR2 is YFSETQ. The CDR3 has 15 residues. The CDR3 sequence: CASSSTGGSSYEQYF. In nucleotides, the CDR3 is TGCGCCAGCAGTTCCACAGGGGGGAGCTCCTACGAGCAGTACTTC. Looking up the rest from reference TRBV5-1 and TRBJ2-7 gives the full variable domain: KAGVTQTPRYLIKTRGQQVTLSCSPISGHRSVSWYQQTPGQGLQFLFEYFSETQRNKGNFPGRFSGRQFSNSRSEMNVSTLELGDSALYLCASSSTGGSSYEQYFGPGTRLTVT.

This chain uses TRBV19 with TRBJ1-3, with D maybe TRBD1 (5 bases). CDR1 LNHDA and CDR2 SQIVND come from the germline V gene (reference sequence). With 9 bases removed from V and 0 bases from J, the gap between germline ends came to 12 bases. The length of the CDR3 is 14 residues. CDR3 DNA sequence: TGTGCCAGCCACAAGGGGTCCTCTGGAAACACCATATATTTT. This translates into CASHKGSSGNTIYF.

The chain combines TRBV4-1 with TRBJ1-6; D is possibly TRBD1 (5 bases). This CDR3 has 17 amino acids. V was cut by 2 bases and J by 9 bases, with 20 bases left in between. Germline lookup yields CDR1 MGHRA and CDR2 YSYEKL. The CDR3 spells CASSQIVIGEAGSPLHF. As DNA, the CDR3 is TGCGCCAGCAGCCAAATTGTGATAGGGGAGGCAGGTTCACCCCTCCACTTT.

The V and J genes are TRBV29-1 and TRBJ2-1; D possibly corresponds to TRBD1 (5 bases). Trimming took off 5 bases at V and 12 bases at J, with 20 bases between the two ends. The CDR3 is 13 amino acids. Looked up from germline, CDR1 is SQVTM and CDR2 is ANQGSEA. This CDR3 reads CSVRTTESIGQFF. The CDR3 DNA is TGCAGCGTTCGGACGACAGAGAGTATCGGGCAGTTCTTC.

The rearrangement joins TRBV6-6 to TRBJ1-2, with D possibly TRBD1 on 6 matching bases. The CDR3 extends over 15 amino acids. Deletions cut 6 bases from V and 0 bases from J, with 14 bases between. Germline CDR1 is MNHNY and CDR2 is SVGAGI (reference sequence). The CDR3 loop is CASRTGTTSNYGYTF. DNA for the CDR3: TGTGCCAGCAGAACCGGGACAACTTCTAACTATGGCTACACCTTC.

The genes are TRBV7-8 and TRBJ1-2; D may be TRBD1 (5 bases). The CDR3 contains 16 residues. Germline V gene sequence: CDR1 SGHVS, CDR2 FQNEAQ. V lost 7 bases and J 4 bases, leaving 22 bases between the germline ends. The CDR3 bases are TGTGCCAGCAACGCAGGAGGGGTTTCCGCTTTCTATGGCTACACCTTC. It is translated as CASNAGGVSAFYGYTF.